This T cell receptor beta chain was obtained from a study of blood T cell repertoires in COVID-19. Overall study context: Samples taken during acute and convalescent COVID-19 were collected in the United States, Italy and Spain. The cDNA or gDNA used as material had been derived from T cells, B-cell-depleted T cells, or PBMCs.

V was shortened by 6 bases and J by 5 bases, with 20 bases between the two germline ends. The CDR3 spans 15 residues. In germline, CDR1 is SGHNT, CDR2 YYREEE (reference sequence). There are a few counts of this clone. Assay used: immunoSEQ multiplex PCR; TCRdb lists only in-frame clones, some missing. The sample consists of 120,000 to 150,000 clones, around 87% of them appearing once. The sample consisted of peripheral blood. This chain connects TRBV5-4 to TRBJ1-2; maybe TRBD1 (6 bases). The receptor comes from a woman aged 45-65 years with active or convalescent COVID-19. The CDR3 nucleotides are TGTGCCAGCACCCTCCAGGGACAAGGTATTTATGGCTACACCTTC. It translates to CASTLQGQGIYGYTF.